The present TCR beta chain was sequenced within a study of cytomegalovirus exposure and HLA in healthy donors. J was trimmed by 3 bases and V by 10 bases; bases with no gene match: 5. Germline CDR1 SNHLY, CDR2 FYNNEI. The CDR3 has 13 amino acids. Assay used: immunoSEQ multiplex PCR; TCRdb lists only in-frame clones, some missing. The table lists about 140,000 clones, roughly nine tenths of them singletons. There are a few counts of this clone. Sequencing input: PBMCs. The clonotype was recovered from a man between 18 and 29 years old in good health and CMV-seronegative. The rearrangement uses TRBV2 and TRBJ2-7; 11 positions match TRBD1. The CDR3 is CATGTGGDYEQYF. The CDR3 nucleotides are TGTGCCACCGGGACAGGGGGTGACTACGAGCAGTACTTC.